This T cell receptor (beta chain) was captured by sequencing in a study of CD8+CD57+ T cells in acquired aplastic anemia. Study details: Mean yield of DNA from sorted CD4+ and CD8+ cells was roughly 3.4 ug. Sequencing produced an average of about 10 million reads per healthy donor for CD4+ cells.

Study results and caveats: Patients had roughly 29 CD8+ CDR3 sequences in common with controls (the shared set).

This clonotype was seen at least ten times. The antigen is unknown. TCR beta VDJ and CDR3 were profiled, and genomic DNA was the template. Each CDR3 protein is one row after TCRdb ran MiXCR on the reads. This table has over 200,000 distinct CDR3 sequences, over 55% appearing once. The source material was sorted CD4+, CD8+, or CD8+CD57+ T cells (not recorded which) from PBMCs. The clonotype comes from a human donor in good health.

The CDR3: CASSLPRGETQYF. CDR3 in DNA: TGTGCCAGCAGCCTACCTAGGGGAGAGACCCAGTACTTC. The chain combines TRBV7-6 with TRBJ2-5; maybe TRBD1 (5 bases). The germline gives CDR1 SGHVS, CDR2 FNYEAQ. CDR3 length equals 13 residues. The germline V and J ends were trimmed by 5 bases and 4 bases, with 11 bases remaining between them.